Following are 6 T cell receptor beta chains from one sample sequenced in a study of T cells in Graves' hyperthyroidism and ophthalmopathy. There were TCR beta CDR3 regions amplified from RNA transcripts. First-round RT-PCR with HTBI primers amplified the TCR CDR3 region. TCRdb redid the calling of the multiplex PCR reads with MiXCR, one entry per CDR3 protein. The data show 360,000 or so distinct CDR3 sequences, approximately 19% seen once. Sequencing was performed on blood. These receptors all come from a woman between 18 and 30 years old with Graves' hyperthyroidism.

The chain uses TRBV12-3 or TRBV12-4 and TRBJ2-7; 10 bases line up with TRBD2. The CDR3 length is 16 residues. V lost 7 bases, J lost 5 bases, and 14 bases stayed unmatched. The CDR3 bases are TGTGCCAGCACCTCGGAGAGCGGGAGGGCCTTCCACGAGCAGTACTTC. Translation gives CASTSESGRAFHEQYF.

The chain is built from TRBV12-3 or TRBV12-4 and TRBJ1-1; D ambiguous. Trimming cost V 5 bases and J 1 base, with 14 bases left between them. The CDR3 is 15 residues long. CDR3 loop: CASSPPLSANTEAFF. CDR3 nucleotide sequence: TGTGCCAGCAGTCCCCCTTTGTCGGCGAACACTGAAGCTTTCTTT.

CDR3 nucleotides: TGTGCCAGCAGTTACGTTGGTGGGGTGGCGAGTTCACCCCTCCACTTT. Its translation: CASSYVGGVASSPLHF. The V call is TRBV6-5, the J call TRBJ1-6; D gene unclear. Germline CDR1 is MNHEY and CDR2 is SVGAGI. Trimming removed 2 bases from V and 9 bases from J, with 17 bases in between. This CDR3 has 16 residues.

A few counts support this clonotype. V is TRBV7-3 and J is TRBJ2-5; 14 bases agree with TRBD2. V lost 5 bases and J lost 5; bases outside the gene matches: 7. Per germline, CDR1 SGHTA and CDR2 FQGTGA. This CDR3 is 16 amino acids long. In DNA form, the CDR3 reads TGTGCCAGCAGCATCGGGACTAGCGGGGGTGAGGAGACCCAGTACTTC. Its protein product is CASSIGTSGGEETQYF.

The table lists this clonotype with many counts. The CDR3, as DNA: TGCAGCGTTCTTAACAGGGGAACCTACGAGCAGTACTTC. Amino acids: CSVLNRGTYEQYF. The genes are TRBV29-1 and TRBJ2-7; the match to TRBD1 covers 7 bases. This CDR3 region has 13 residues. Germline-derived CDR1 and CDR2 are SQVTM and ANQGSEA. Losses at the gene ends were 5 bases for V and 2 bases for J; bases not matched to a gene: 6.

V gene TRBV4-3 combines with J gene TRBJ2-7; tentative D call: TRBD1 (6 bases). Germline CDR1 LGHNA, CDR2 YSLEER. The V end lost 4 bases, the J end lost 4 bases, and 14 bases lay between the germline ends. CDR3 length: 14 amino acids. The CDR3 region has the DNA TGCGCCAGCAGCCGCCGGACAGCTGAATACGAGCAGTACTTC. Its translation: CASSRRTAEYEQYF.